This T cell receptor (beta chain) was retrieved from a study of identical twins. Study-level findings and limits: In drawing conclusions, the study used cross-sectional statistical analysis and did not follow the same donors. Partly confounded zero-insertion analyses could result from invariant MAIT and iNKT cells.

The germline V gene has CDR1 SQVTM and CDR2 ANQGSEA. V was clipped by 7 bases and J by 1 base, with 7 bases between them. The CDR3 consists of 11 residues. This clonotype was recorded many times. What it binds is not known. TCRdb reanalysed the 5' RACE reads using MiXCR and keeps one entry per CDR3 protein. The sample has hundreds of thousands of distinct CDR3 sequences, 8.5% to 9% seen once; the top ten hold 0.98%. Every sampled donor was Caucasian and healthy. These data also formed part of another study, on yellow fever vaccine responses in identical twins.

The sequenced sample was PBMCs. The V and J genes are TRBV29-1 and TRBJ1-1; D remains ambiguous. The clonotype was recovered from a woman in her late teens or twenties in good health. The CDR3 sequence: CSETKNTEAFF. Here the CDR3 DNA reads TGCAGCGAAACGAAGAACACTGAAGCTTTCTTT.